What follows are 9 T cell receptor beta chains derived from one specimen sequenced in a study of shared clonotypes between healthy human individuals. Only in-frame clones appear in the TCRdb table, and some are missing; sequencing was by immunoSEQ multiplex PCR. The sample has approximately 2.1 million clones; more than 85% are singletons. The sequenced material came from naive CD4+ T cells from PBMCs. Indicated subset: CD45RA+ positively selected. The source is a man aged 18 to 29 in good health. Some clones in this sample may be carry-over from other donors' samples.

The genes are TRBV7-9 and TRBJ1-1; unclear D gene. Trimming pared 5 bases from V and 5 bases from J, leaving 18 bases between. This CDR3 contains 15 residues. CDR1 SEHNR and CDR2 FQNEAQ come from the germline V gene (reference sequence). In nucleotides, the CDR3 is TGTGCCAGCAGCACCGACATCCGGAGCAGGACTGAAGCTTTCTTT. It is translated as CASSTDIRSRTEAFF. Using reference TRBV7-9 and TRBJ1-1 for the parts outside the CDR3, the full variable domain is DTGVSQNPRHKITKRGQNVTFRCDPISEHNRLYWYRQTLGQGPEFLTYFQNEAQLEKSRLLSDRFSAERPKGSFSTLEIQRTEQGDSAMYLCASSTDIRSRTEAFFGQGTRLTVV.

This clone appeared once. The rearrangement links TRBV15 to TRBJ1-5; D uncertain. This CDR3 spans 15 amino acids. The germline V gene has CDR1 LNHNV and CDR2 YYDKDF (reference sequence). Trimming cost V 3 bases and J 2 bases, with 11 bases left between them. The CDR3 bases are TGTGCCACCAGCAGGTCGGTTTTTCGCAATCAGCCCCAGCATTTT. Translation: CATSRSVFRNQPQHF.

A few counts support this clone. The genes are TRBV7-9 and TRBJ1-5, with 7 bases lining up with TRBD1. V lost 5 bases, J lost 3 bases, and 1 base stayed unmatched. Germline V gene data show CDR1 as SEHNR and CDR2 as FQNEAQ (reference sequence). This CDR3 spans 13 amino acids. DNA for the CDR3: TGTGCCAGCAGCACAGGGGTCAATCAGCCCCAGCATTTT. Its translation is CASSTGVNQPQHF.

The CDR3 nucleotides are TGTGCCAGCAGCTCGGGGACTAGCGGGAAGAATGAGCAGTTCTTC. This gives the protein CASSSGTSGKNEQFF. The chain joins TRBV11-3 to TRBJ2-1, with TRBD2 matching 13 bases. Germline V lookup: CDR1 SGHNT, CDR2 YENEEA. This CDR3 is built from 15 residues. V trimming: 4 bases; J trimming: 7 bases; junction bases outside the gene matches: 4.

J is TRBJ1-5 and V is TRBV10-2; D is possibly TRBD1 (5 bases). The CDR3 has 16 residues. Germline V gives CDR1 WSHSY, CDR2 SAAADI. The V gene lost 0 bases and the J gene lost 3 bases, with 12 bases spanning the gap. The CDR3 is CASSESSWGYNQPQHF. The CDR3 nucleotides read TGCGCCAGCAGTGAGTCGTCATGGGGCTACAATCAGCCCCAGCATTTT.

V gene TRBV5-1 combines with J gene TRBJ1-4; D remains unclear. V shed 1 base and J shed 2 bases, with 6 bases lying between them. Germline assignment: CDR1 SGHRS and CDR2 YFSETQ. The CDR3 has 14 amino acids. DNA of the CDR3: TGCGCCAGCAGCTTGCGGCAGACTAATGAAAAACTGTTTTTT. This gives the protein CASSLRQTNEKLFF.

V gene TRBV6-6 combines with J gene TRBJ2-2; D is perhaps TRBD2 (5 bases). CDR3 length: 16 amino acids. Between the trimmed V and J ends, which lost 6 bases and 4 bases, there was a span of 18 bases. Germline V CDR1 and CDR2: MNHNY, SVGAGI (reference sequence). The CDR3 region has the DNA TGTGCCAGCAGACCTCCGCGGGTAGGAATCACCGGGGAGCTGTTTTTT. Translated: CASRPPRVGITGELFF.

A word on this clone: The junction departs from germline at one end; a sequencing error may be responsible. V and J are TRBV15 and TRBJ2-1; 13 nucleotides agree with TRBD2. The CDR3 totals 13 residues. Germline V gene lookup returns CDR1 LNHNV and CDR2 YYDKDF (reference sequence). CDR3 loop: CATSRARLAGGVF. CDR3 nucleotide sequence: TGTGCCACCAGCAGAGCCCGACTAGCGGGGGGTGTCTTC.

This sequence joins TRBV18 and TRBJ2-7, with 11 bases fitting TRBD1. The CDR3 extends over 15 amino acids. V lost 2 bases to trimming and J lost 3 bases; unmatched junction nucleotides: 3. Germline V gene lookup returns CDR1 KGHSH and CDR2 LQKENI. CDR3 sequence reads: CASSPKGQGVYEQYF. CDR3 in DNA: TGTGCCAGCTCACCAAAGGGACAGGGGGTCTACGAGCAGTACTTC.